This is a list of T cell receptor beta chains from one sample in a study of cytomegalovirus exposure and HLA in healthy donors. Profiling relied on immunoSEQ multiplex PCR, and the TCRdb table lists in-frame clones only, not all of them. This repertoire shows roughly 63,000 clones, less than 75% found once; its top ten account for approximately 25%. The sample comprised PBMCs. The receptors come from a man aged 45 to 65 in good health and CMV-seropositive. CDR3s include the opening cysteine and the closing phenylalanine or tryptophan. The order of the fields is clone size, D gene, J gene, V gene, CDR3 protein, CDR3 DNA. D genes are given only for firm matches. The size entry is marked missing in some rows and otherwise reads once, few, many or a size class.

abundance: -; d_gene: TRBD1; j_gene: TRBJ2-1; v_gene: TRBV5-4; CDR3aa: CASSPLWDRGNEQFF; CDR3nt: TGTGCCAGCAGCCCCCTGTGGGACAGGGGCAATGAGCAGTTCTTC
abundance: -; d_gene: TRBD1; j_gene: TRBJ2-7; v_gene: TRBV5-5; CDR3aa: CASSQDGQGHKHEQYF; CDR3nt: TGTGCCAGCAGCCAGGATGGACAGGGGCATAAGCACGAGCAGTACTTC
abundance: -; d_gene: TRBD1; j_gene: TRBJ1-5; v_gene: TRBV11-2; CDR3aa: CASSSTTGGRNQPQHF; CDR3nt: TGTGCCAGCAGCTCCACGACAGGGGGCAGGAATCAGCCCCAGCATTTT
abundance: -; d_gene: TRBD1; j_gene: TRBJ1-5; v_gene: TRBV2; CDR3aa: CASRADRERQPQHF; CDR3nt: TGTGCCAGCAGGGCTGACAGGGAGAGGCAGCCCCAGCATTTT
abundance: -; d_gene: -; j_gene: TRBJ1-1; v_gene: TRBV14; CDR3aa: CASSRQVYTEAFF; CDR3nt: TGTGCCAGCAGCCGACAGGTTTACACTGAAGCTTTCTTT
abundance: -; d_gene: TRBD1; j_gene: TRBJ1-1; v_gene: TRBV5-4; CDR3aa: CASSFSLQGDTEAFF; CDR3nt: TGTGCCAGCAGCTTTTCCTTACAGGGGGACACTGAAGCTTTCTTT
abundance: few; d_gene: TRBD1; j_gene: TRBJ1-5; v_gene: TRBV7-9; CDR3aa: CASSFTLGQAKLSNQPQHF; CDR3nt: TGTGCCAGCAGCTTCACCCTGGGACAGGCAAAATTGAGCAATCAGCCCCAGCATTTT
abundance: -; d_gene: TRBD2; j_gene: TRBJ2-7; v_gene: TRBV28; CDR3aa: CASTPFGGGPSYEQYF; CDR3nt: TGTGCCAGCACCCCATTTGGGGGAGGGCCTTCCTACGAGCAGTACTTC
abundance: -; d_gene: TRBD1; j_gene: TRBJ2-5; v_gene: TRBV30; CDR3aa: CAWSGRDRETQYF; CDR3nt: TGTGCCTGGAGTGGCCGGGACAGGGAGACCCAGTACTTC
abundance: -; d_gene: -; j_gene: TRBJ1-3; v_gene: TRBV28; CDR3aa: CASRTPSGNTIYF; CDR3nt: TGTGCCAGCAGAACACCGTCTGGAAACACCATATATTTT
abundance: -; d_gene: TRBD1; j_gene: TRBJ2-1; v_gene: TRBV29-1; CDR3aa: CSHPRGQGNNEQFF; CDR3nt: TGCAGCCATCCCAGAGGACAGGGTAACAATGAGCAGTTCTTC